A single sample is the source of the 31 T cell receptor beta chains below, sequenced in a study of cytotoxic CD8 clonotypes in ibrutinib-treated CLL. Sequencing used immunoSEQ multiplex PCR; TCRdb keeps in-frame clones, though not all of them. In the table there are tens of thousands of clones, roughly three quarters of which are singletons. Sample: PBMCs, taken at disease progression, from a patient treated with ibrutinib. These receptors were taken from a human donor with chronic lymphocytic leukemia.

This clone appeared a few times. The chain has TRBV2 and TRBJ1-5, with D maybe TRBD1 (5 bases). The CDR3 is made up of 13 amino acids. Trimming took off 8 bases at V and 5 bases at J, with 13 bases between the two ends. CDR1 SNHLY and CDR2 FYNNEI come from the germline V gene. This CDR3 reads CASVGGEYQPQHF. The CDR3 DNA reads TGTGCCAGCGTGGGGGGGGAATATCAGCCCCAGCATTTT.

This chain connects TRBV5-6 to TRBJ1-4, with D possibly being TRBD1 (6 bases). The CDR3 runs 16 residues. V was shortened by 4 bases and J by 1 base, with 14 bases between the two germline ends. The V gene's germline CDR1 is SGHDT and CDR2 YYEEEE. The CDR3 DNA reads TGTGCCAGCAGCCGTGAGGGGGTAGGAACTAATGAAAAACTGTTTTTT. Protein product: CASSREGVGTNEKLFF.

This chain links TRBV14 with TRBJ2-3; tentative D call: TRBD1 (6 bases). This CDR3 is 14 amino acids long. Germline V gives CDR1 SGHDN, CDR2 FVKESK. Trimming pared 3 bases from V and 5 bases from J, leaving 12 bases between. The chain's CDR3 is CASSQLRGLDTQYF. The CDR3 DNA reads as TGTGCCAGCAGCCAGCTCAGGGGTTTAGATACGCAGTATTTT.

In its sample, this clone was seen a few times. CDR3 loop: CATCGVWNTEAFF. CDR3 coding DNA: TGTGCCACCTGTGGGGTATGGAACACTGAAGCTTTCTTT. This chain links TRBV19 with TRBJ1-1, with no clear D. V was cut by 10 bases and J by 1 base, with 13 bases left in between. The CDR3 has 13 amino acids. The germline gives CDR1 LNHDA, CDR2 SQIVND (reference sequence).

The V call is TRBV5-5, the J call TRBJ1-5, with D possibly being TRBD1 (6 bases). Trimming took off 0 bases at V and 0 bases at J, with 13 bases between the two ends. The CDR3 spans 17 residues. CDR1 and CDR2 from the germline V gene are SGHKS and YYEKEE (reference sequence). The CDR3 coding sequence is TGTGCCAGCAGCTTGGGAGGGACACAATTTAGCAATCAGCCCCAGCATTTT. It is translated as CASSLGGTQFSNQPQHF.

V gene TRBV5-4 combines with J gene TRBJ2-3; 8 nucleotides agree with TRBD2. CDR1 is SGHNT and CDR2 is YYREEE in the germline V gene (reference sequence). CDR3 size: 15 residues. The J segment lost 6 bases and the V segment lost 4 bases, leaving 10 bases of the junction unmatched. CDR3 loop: CASSIGGGRIDTQYF. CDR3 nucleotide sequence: TGTGCCAGCAGCATTGGGGGCGGGAGGATCGATACGCAGTATTTT.

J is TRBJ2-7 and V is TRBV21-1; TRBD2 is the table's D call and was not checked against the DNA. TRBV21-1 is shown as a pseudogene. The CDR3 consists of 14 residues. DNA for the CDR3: TGTGCCAGCAGCAAAGGTCCAGCGGCCTACGAGCAGTACTTC. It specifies CASSKGPAAYEQYF.

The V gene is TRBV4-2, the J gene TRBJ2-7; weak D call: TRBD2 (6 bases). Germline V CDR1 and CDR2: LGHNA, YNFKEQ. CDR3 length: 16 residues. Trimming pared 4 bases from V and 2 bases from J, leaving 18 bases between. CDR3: CASSPRGGGAPYEQYF. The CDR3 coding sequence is TGTGCCAGCAGCCCTAGGGGAGGAGGGGCCCCCTACGAGCAGTACTTC.

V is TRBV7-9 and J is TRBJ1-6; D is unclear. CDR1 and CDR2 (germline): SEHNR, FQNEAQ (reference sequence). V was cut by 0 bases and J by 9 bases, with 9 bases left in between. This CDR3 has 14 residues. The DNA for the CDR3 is TGTGCCAGCAGCTTAGCCCGTGTATCTTCACCCCTCCACTTT. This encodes CASSLARVSSPLHF.

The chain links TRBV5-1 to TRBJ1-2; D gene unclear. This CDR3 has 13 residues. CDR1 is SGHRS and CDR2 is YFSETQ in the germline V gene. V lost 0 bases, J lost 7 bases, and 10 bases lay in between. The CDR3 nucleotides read TGCGCCAGCAGCTTGGGGCAGGATATTGGCTACACCTTC. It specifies CASSLGQDIGYTF.

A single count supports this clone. The CDR3 protein is CSVVRGTSGTYNEQFF. Here the CDR3 DNA reads TGCAGCGTTGTACGCGGGACTTCGGGGACCTACAATGAGCAGTTCTTC. This chain uses TRBV29-1 with TRBJ2-1; weak D call: TRBD2 (6 bases). The CDR3 is 16 residues long. Trimming stripped 4 bases from V and 2 bases from J, with 18 bases between. CDR1 is SQVTM, CDR2 ANQGSEA, per germline.

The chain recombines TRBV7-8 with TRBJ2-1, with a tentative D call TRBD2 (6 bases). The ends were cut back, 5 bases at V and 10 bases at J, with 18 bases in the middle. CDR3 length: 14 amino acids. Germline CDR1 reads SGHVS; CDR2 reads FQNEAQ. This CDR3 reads CASSRERAAPEQFF. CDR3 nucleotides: TGTGCCAGCAGCAGGGAGCGGGCGGCACCCGAGCAGTTCTTC.

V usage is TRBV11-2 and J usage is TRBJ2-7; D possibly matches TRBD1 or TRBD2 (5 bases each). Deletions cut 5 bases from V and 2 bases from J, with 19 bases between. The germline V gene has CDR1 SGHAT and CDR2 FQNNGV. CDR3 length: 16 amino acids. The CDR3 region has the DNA TGTGCCAGCAGCCGCCTCATCGGGACGGTAACCTACGAGCAGTACTTC. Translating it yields CASSRLIGTVTYEQYF.

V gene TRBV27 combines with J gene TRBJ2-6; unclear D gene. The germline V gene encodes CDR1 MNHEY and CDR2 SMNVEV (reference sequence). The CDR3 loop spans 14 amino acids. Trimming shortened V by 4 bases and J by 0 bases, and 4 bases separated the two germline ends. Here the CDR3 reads CASSYLSGANVLTF. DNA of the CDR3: TGTGCCAGCAGTTACCTCTCTGGGGCCAACGTCCTGACTTTC.

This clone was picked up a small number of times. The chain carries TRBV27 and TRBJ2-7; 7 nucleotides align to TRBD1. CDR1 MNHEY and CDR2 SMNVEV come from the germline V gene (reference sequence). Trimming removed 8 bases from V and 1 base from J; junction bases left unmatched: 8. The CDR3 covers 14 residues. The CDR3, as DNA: TGTGCCAGCGCACAGGGGAGAGTATCCTACGAGCAGTACTTC. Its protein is CASAQGRVSYEQYF.

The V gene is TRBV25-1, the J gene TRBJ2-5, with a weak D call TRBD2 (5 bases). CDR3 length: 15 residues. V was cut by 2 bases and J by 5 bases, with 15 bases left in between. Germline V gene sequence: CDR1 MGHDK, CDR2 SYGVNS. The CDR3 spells CASSEGGSDGETQYF. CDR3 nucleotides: TGTGCCAGCAGTGAAGGAGGTAGCGATGGTGAGACCCAGTACTTC.

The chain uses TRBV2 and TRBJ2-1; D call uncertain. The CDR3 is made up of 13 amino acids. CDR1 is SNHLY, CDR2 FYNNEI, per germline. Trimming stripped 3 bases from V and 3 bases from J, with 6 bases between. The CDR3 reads CASSDEDYNEQFF. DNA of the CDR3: TGTGCCAGCAGTGATGAGGACTACAATGAGCAGTTCTTC.

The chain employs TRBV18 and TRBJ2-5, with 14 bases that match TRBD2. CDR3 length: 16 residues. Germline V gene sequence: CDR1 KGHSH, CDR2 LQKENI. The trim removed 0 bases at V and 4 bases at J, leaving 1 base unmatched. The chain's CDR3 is CASSPPGLAGGETQYF. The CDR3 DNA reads TGTGCCAGCTCACCACCAGGACTAGCGGGGGGAGAGACCCAGTACTTC.

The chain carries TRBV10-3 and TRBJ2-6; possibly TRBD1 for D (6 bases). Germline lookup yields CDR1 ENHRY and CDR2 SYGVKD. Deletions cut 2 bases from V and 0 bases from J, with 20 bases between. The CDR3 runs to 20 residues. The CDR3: CAISEPGGWTDSSGANVLTF. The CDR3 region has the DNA TGTGCCATCAGTGAGCCGGGTGGGTGGACAGACAGCTCTGGGGCCAACGTCCTGACTTTC.

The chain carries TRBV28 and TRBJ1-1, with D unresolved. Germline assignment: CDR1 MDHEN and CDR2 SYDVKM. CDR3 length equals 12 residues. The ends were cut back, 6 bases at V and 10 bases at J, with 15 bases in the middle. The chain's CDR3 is CASRQKGLGAFF. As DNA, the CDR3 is TGTGCCAGCAGACAGAAGGGTTTGGGAGCTTTCTTT.

CDR3 DNA: TGCGCCAGCAGCTTGAAAGACTATGGCTACACCTTC. Its protein product is CASSLKDYGYTF. V is TRBV5-1 and J is TRBJ1-2; D remains unclear. Germline CDR1 reads SGHRS; CDR2 reads YFSETQ. Trimming took off 1 base at V and 3 bases at J, with 4 bases between the two ends. CDR3 length: 12 residues.

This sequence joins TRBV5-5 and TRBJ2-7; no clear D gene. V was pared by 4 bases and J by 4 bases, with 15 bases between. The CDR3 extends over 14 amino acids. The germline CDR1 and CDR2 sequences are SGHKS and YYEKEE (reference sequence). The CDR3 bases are TGTGCCAGCAGCCTGTCTATCCCCTTATACGAGCAGTACTTC. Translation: CASSLSIPLYEQYF.

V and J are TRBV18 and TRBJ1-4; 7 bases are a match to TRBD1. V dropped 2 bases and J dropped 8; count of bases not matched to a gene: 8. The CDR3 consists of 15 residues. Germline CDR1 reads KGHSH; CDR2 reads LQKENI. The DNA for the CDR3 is TGTGCCAGCTCACCAGGTTTCAGGACAGGCGAAAAACTGTTTTTT. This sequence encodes CASSPGFRTGEKLFF.

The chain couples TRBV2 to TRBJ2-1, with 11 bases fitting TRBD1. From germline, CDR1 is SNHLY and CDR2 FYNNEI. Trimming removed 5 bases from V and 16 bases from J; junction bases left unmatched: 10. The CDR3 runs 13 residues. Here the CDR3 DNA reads TGTGCCAGCAGTCCTACCGGACAGGGGGCACCCTTCTTC. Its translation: CASSPTGQGAPFF.

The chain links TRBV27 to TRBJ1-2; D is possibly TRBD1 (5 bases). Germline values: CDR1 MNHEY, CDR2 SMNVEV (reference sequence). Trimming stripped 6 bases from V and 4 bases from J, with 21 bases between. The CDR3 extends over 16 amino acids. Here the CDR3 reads CASRAMGSGLGYGYTF. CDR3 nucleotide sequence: TGTGCCAGCAGGGCGATGGGGTCAGGGCTCGGCTATGGCTACACCTTC.

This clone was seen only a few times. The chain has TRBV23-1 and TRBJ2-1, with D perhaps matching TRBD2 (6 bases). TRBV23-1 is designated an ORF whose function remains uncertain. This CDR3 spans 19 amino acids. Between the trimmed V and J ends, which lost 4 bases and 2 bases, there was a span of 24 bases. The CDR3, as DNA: TGCGCCAGCAGTCCTGATGGTTATAGGGCGGGAACAACCTACAATGAGCAGTTCTTC. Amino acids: CASSPDGYRAGTTYNEQFF.

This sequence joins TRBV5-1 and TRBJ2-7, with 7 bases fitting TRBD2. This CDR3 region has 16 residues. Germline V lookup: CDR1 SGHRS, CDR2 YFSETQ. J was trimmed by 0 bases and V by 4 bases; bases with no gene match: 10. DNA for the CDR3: TGCGCCAGCAGCATGGGCGGGAGTGGTTACTCCTACGAGCAGTACTTC. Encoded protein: CASSMGGSGYSYEQYF.

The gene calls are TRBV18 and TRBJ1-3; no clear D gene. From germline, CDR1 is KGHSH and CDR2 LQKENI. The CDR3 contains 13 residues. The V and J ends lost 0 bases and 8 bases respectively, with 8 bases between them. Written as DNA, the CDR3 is TGTGCCAGCTCACCACCCCTTGAGGACACCATATATTTT. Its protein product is CASSPPLEDTIYF.

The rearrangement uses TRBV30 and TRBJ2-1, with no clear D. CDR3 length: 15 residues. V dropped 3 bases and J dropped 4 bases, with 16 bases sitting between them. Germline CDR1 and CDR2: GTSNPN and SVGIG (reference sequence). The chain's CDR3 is CAWRESGNLYNEQFF. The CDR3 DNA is TGTGCCTGGAGGGAGTCCGGTAATCTTTACAATGAGCAGTTCTTC.

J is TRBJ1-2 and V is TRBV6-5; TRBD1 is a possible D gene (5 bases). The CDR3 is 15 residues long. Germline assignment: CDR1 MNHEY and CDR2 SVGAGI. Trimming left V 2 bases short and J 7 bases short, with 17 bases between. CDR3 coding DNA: TGTGCCAGCAGTTACCGAACGTGGGGGGGGTCTGGCTACACCTTC. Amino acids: CASSYRTWGGSGYTF.

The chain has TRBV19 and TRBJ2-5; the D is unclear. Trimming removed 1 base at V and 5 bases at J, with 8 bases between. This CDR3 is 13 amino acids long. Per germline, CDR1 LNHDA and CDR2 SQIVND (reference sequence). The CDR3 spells CASSIVVRETQYF. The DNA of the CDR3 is TGTGCCAGTAGTATAGTTGTTAGGGAGACCCAGTACTTC. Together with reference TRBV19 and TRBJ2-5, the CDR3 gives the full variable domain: DGGITQSPKYLFRKEGQNVTLSCEQNLNHDAMYWYRQDPGQGLRLIYYSQIVNDFQKGDIAEGYSVSREKKESFPLTVTSAQKNPTAFYLCASSIVVRETQYFGPGTRLLVL.